The present T cell receptor (beta chain) was sequenced within a study of T cells after yellow fever vaccination. Turning to this clonotype: A much larger clone is a single base away; this may be a read error.

TCRdb ran MiXCR on the 5' RACE reads and lists one entry per CDR3 protein. The sample holds about 400,000 distinct CDR3 sequences, more than 9% seen once. CDR1 is MNHEY and CDR2 is SMNVEV in the germline V gene (reference sequence). Trimming at V came to 10 bases and at J to 4 bases, leaving 13 bases not matched to a gene. The CDR3 has 16 amino acids. This sequence joins TRBV27 and TRBJ1-5; 10 bases are shared with TRBD1. The sequencing used PBMCs, collected on the day of the first yellow fever vaccination. The origin of this receptor is a man aged 18 to 35 who received the YFV17D yellow fever vaccine. CDR3 in amino acids: CATRYPGTGANQPQHF. The CDR3 DNA sequence: TGTGCCACCCGATATCCTGGGACAGGGGCAAATCAGCCCCAGCATTTT.